Each of the 29 T cell receptor beta chains below was sequenced from the same sample in a study of OX40 agonist ivuxolimab in advanced cancers. Profiling relied on immunoSEQ multiplex PCR, and the TCRdb table lists in-frame clones only, not all of them. Of about 20,000 clones listed, 85% to 90% were seen once; the top ten hold 23%. Specimen: CD4+ or CD8+ T cells sorted from blood, collected in a trial of the OX40 agonist ivuxolimab. The receptors were gathered from an adult with an advanced solid tumor such as melanoma, head and neck, liver or kidney cancer.

V is TRBV27 and J is TRBJ2-7; TRBD2 is a possible D gene (5 bases). CDR3 length equals 14 residues. CDR1 and CDR2 from the germline V gene are MNHEY and SMNVEV (reference sequence). Between the trimmed V and J ends, which lost 5 bases and 7 bases, there was a span of 18 bases. CDR3 in amino acids: CASSLWESGEEQYF. CDR3 bases: TGTGCCAGCAGTCTCTGGGAGTCGGGTGAGGAGCAGTACTTC.

This sequence joins TRBV9 and TRBJ1-1; D is uncertain. Trimming stripped 0 bases from V and 0 bases from J, with 9 bases between. CDR1 and CDR2 from the germline V gene are SGDLS and YYNGEE. The CDR3 contains 15 residues. Here the CDR3 reads CASSVGIELNTEAFF. The CDR3 nucleotides are TGTGCCAGCAGCGTAGGGATAGAATTGAACACTGAAGCTTTCTTT.

This clone was recorded once. The chain combines TRBV2 with TRBJ2-1, with TRBD2 as a possible D gene (5 bases). V lost 5 bases and J lost 3, with 11 bases in between. Germline-derived CDR1 and CDR2 are SNHLY and FYNNEI. CDR3 length: 14 amino acids. CDR3: CASSTSGYYNEQFF. The CDR3 DNA follows: TGTGCCAGCAGTACTAGTGGGTACTACAATGAGCAGTTCTTC.

The chain links TRBV23-1 to TRBJ1-4; possibly TRBD1 for D (6 bases). TRBV23-1 qualifies as an ORF whose function is uncertain. V was cut by 4 bases and J by 7 bases, with 10 bases left in between. The CDR3 loop spans 13 amino acids. The CDR3 loop is CASSLRGGEKLFF. CDR3 bases: TGCGCCAGCAGTCTCAGGGGTGGTGAAAAACTGTTTTTT.

The rearrangement joins TRBV19 to TRBJ1-1, with D uncertain. Germline V CDR1 and CDR2: LNHDA, SQIVND (reference sequence). V gave up 3 bases and J gave up 0 bases, with 11 bases separating them. The CDR3 is made up of 15 amino acids. CDR3 protein: CASSILGGMNTEAFF. CDR3 DNA sequence: TGTGCCAGTAGTATTCTGGGAGGTATGAACACTGAAGCTTTCTTT.

The rearrangement joins TRBV6-5 to TRBJ1-2, with a tentative D call TRBD1 (5 bases). CDR3 length: 12 amino acids. V shed 6 bases and J shed 3 bases, with 8 bases lying between them. Germline loops: CDR1 MNHEY, CDR2 SVGAGI. CDR3 in DNA: TGTGCCAGCAGCCCACAGGACTATGGCTACACCTTC. The encoded protein is CASSPQDYGYTF.

This sequence joins TRBV6-6 and TRBJ1-6; 7 bases agree with TRBD1. The CDR3 totals 15 residues. The J segment lost 11 bases and the V segment lost 2 bases, leaving 9 bases of the junction unmatched. Looked up from germline, CDR1 is MNHNY and CDR2 is SVGAGI (reference sequence). The CDR3 region has the DNA TGTGCCAGCAGTTACATCGGGACAGCGGGGACACCCCTCCACTTT. It encodes CASSYIGTAGTPLHF.

This clone was seen only a few times. J is TRBJ1-1 and V is TRBV15; D is unresolved. V was cut by 7 bases and J by 5 bases, with 14 bases left in between. Germline V gives CDR1 LNHNV, CDR2 YYDKDF (reference sequence). This CDR3 spans 13 amino acids. In nucleotides, the CDR3 is TGTGCCACCATATCGCCTCCATGGACTGAAGCTTTCTTT. This translates into CATISPPWTEAFF. The full variable domain, in which reference TRBV15 and TRBJ1-1 provide the parts outside the CDR3, is DAMVIQNPRYQVTQFGKPVTLSCSQTLNHNVMYWYQQKSSQAPKLLFHYYDKDFNNEADTPDNFQSRRPNTSFCFLDIRSPGLGDTAMYLCATISPPWTEAFFGQGTRLTVV.

This sequence joins TRBV7-9 and TRBJ2-1, with 10 bases fitting TRBD2. J gave up 5 bases and V 5 bases, and 9 bases lay outside the gene matches. The CDR3 totals 16 residues. CDR1 SEHNR and CDR2 FQNEAQ come from the germline V gene (reference sequence). CDR3 sequence: CASSVLLAGLHNEQFF. Here the CDR3 DNA reads TGTGCCAGCAGCGTCTTACTAGCGGGGCTCCACAATGAGCAGTTCTTC.

This clone was seen only once. The chain is built from TRBV5-8 and TRBJ2-2; 7 bases fit TRBD1. Losses at the gene ends were 4 bases for V and 7 bases for J; bases not matched to a gene: 10. Germline-derived CDR1 and CDR2 are SGHTS and YDEGEE. CDR3 length equals 15 residues. CDR3 nucleotide sequence: TGTGCCAGCAGCCCAACCCAGACAGGGAACGGGGAGCTGTTTTTT. Amino acid sequence: CASSPTQTGNGELFF.

The rearrangement joins TRBV6-1 to TRBJ2-7, with 7 bases lining up with TRBD1. The germline V gene encodes CDR1 MNHNS and CDR2 SASEGT. V lost 7 bases to trimming and J lost 2 bases; unmatched junction nucleotides: 11. CDR3 length equals 15 residues. This CDR3 reads CASTQGVRSPYEQYF. CDR3 sequence (DNA): TGTGCCAGCACCCAGGGGGTGAGATCTCCCTACGAGCAGTACTTC.

DNA of the CDR3: TGTGCCAGCATCCGGGGACCGAGAGACTCTGGAAACACCATATATTTT. This encodes CASIRGPRDSGNTIYF. This sequence joins TRBV28 and TRBJ1-3; tentative D call: TRBD1 (5 bases). The CDR3 extends over 16 amino acids. CDR1 is MDHEN, CDR2 SYDVKM, per germline. The V and J ends lost 7 bases and 0 bases respectively, with 16 bases between them.

The chain has TRBV13 and TRBJ2-3, with 7 bases matching TRBD1. Germline trimming cut 5 bases from V and 1 base from J; bases unmatched to any gene: 6. Germline CDR1 reads PRHDT; CDR2 reads FYEKMQ (reference sequence). This CDR3 is built from 15 residues. The CDR3 DNA follows: TGTGCCAGCAGCCCTACTGACAGGGGCACAGATACGCAGTATTTT. Protein: CASSPTDRGTDTQYF.

This clone has a single count. The chain joins TRBV10-2 to TRBJ1-1, with 8 bases identical to TRBD1. With V trimmed by 8 bases and J by 6 bases, 5 bases remained unmatched. CDR1 and CDR2 (germline): WSHSY, SAAADI. The CDR3 is made up of 12 amino acids. The CDR3 DNA follows: TGCGCCAGCGACAGGGGCAACTCTGAAGCTTTCTTT. Its translation is CASDRGNSEAFF.

CDR3 loop: CASSLGPGSSYEQYF. For the CDR3, the DNA is TGTGCCAGCAGCTTAGGACCGGGCAGCTCCTACGAGCAGTACTTC. This rearrangement joins TRBV7-9 to TRBJ2-7; D uncertain. Per the germline V gene, CDR1 is SEHNR and CDR2 is FQNEAQ (reference sequence). CDR3 length equals 15 residues. Trimming removed 1 base from V and 0 bases from J, with 10 bases in between.

The chain uses TRBV4-1 and TRBJ1-5, with D hard to call. Germline V gene lookup returns CDR1 MGHRA and CDR2 YSYEKL. This CDR3 region has 14 residues. V was cut by 1 base and J by 7 bases, with 11 bases left in between. The CDR3 spells CASSQVAGDQPQHF. The DNA for the CDR3 is TGCGCCAGCAGCCAAGTGGCAGGAGACCAGCCCCAGCATTTT.

This clone was picked up a small number of times. The rearrangement links TRBV6-5 to TRBJ1-1, with no clear D. V lost 2 bases and J 5 bases, leaving 9 bases between the germline ends. The CDR3 runs 13 residues. The germline V gene encodes CDR1 MNHEY and CDR2 SVGAGI. For the CDR3, the DNA is TGTGCCAGCAGTTACGACCGAGGAACTGAAGCTTTCTTT. Encoded protein: CASSYDRGTEAFF.

The table lists this clone with a count of one. The chain uses TRBV5-6 and TRBJ1-3; D remains ambiguous. Germline CDR1 is SGHDT and CDR2 is YYEEEE. V was trimmed by 4 bases and J by 0 bases, leaving 11 bases between them. The CDR3 is 15 amino acids. CDR3 amino acids: CASSLGRHSGNTIYF. The CDR3 DNA reads TGTGCCAGCAGCCTTGGACGCCACTCTGGAAACACCATATATTTT.

V and J are TRBV10-3 and TRBJ1-1; no firm D call. This CDR3 is 15 amino acids long. V shed 4 bases and J shed 1 base, with 13 bases lying between them. Germline V gives CDR1 ENHRY, CDR2 SYGVKD. The chain's CDR3 is CAISGGFSSNTEAFF. DNA for the CDR3: TGTGCCATCAGTGGAGGCTTTAGTTCGAACACTGAAGCTTTCTTT.

This clone has more than one count but fewer than ten. The J gene is TRBJ1-1, the V gene TRBV2; 9 bases align to TRBD1. The CDR3 sequence is 14 residues long. Germline-derived CDR1 and CDR2 are SNHLY and FYNNEI. Trimming took 6 bases from V and 4 from J; bases not matched to a gene: 6. For the CDR3, the DNA is TGTGCCAGCAGCCTGGGACAGGGAAGCACTGAAGCTTTCTTT. As protein: CASSLGQGSTEAFF. Full variable domain (remainder filled in from reference TRBV2 and TRBJ1-1): EPEVTQTPSHQVTQMGQEVILRCVPISNHLYFYWYRQILGQKVEFLVSFYNNEISEKSEIFDDQFSVERPDGSNFTLKIRSTKLEDSAMYFCASSLGQGSTEAFFGQGTRLTVV.

J is TRBJ1-1 and V is TRBV5-1; 8 nucleotides match TRBD1. Germline trimming cut 4 bases from V and 5 bases from J; bases unmatched to any gene: 7. Germline V lookup: CDR1 SGHRS, CDR2 YFSETQ. The CDR3 contains 14 residues. DNA of the CDR3: TGCGCCAGCAGCCCGGGACAGGTGTGGACTGAAGCTTTCTTT. Amino acid sequence: CASSPGQVWTEAFF.

The V gene is TRBV5-4, the J gene TRBJ1-5; D is possibly TRBD1 (5 bases). The CDR3 has 16 amino acids. Germline CDR1 reads SGHNT; CDR2 reads YYREEE (reference sequence). V dropped 0 bases and J dropped 4 bases, with 14 bases sitting between them. CDR3 region: CASSLASRAGNQPQHF. Here the CDR3 DNA reads TGTGCCAGCAGCTTGGCGAGTCGGGCAGGGAATCAGCCCCAGCATTTT.

The rearrangement joins TRBV7-6 to TRBJ2-3; 15 positions agree with TRBD2. Germline V gene sequence: CDR1 SGHVS, CDR2 FNYEAQ. Trimming removed 5 bases from V and 3 bases from J; junction bases left unmatched: 6. The CDR3 runs 17 residues. The DNA of the CDR3 is TGTGCCAGCAGCACGGGACTAGCGGGGGGACTTACAGATACGCAGTATTTT. Amino acid sequence: CASSTGLAGGLTDTQYF.

The V gene is TRBV6-5, the J gene TRBJ2-2; D gene uncertain. The CDR3 is made up of 14 amino acids. V was clipped by 4 bases and J by 0 bases, with 6 bases between them. Germline V CDR1 and CDR2: MNHEY, SVGAGI. Here the CDR3 reads CASSSTANTGELFF. Written as DNA, the CDR3 is TGTGCCAGCAGTTCGACGGCGAACACCGGGGAGCTGTTTTTT.

This chain connects TRBV29-1 to TRBJ2-7, with TRBD2 as a possible D gene (5 bases). V was cut by 8 bases and J by 5 bases, with 13 bases left in between. The CDR3 totals 11 residues. From germline, CDR1 is SQVTM and CDR2 ANQGSEA. The CDR3 DNA follows: TGCAGCCCCTGGATCGGGGACGAGCAGTACTTC. Translation: CSPWIGDEQYF.

The chain combines TRBV11-2 with TRBJ1-1, with 8 bases that match TRBD1. Germline V CDR1 and CDR2: SGHAT, FQNNGV. This CDR3 is 15 amino acids long. After removal of 5 bases from V and 4 bases from J, the junction contained 9 bases not matched to a gene. CDR3 nucleotide sequence: TGTGCCAGCAGCCCCTGGACAGGGTTCGGCACTGAAGCTTTCTTT. Its protein is CASSPWTGFGTEAFF.

This clone was counted once. The CDR3 protein is CASRVRPELEKLFF. Written as DNA, the CDR3 is TGCGCCAGCAGGGTGCGCCCTGAGTTAGAAAAACTGTTTTTT. The chain joins TRBV4-1 to TRBJ1-4; D gene unclear. Looked up from germline, CDR1 is MGHRA and CDR2 is YSYEKL. The length of the CDR3 is 14 residues. Trimming took 6 bases from V and 8 from J, leaving 16 bases between them.

By sample fraction, this clone is medium-sized (0.01 to 0.1%). The chain is built from TRBV6-4 and TRBJ1-6, with a tentative D call TRBD1 (5 bases). Between the trimmed V and J ends, which lost 6 bases and 0 bases, there was a span of 9 bases. From germline, CDR1 is MRHNA and CDR2 SNTAGT. The CDR3 totals 15 residues. The CDR3 protein is CASSGTGSYNSPLHF. In DNA, the CDR3 is TGTGCCAGCAGCGGGACGGGCTCCTATAATTCACCCCTCCACTTT.

This rearrangement joins TRBV28 to TRBJ1-5; D gene unclear. The CDR3 length is 13 residues. Germline-derived CDR1 and CDR2 are MDHEN and SYDVKM. V dropped 6 bases and J dropped 7 bases, with 13 bases sitting between them. The CDR3 DNA is TGTGCCAGCAGCAGGCCTGGACGACAGCCCCAGCATTTT. Encoded protein: CASSRPGRQPQHF.